This section outlines one TCR beta chain sequence together with its context. These data come from a study of shared clonotypes between healthy human individuals. This CDR3 has 13 residues. CDR1 is SGDLS and CDR2 is YYNGEE in the germline V gene. Trimming took off 4 bases at V and 6 bases at J, with 14 bases between the two ends. The repertoire was sequenced with immunoSEQ multiplex PCR; TCRdb's copy has only in-frame clones and lacks some. The sample includes about 2.1 million clones, just over 90% of them seen just once. In the naive CD8 group, cells lacked CD45RO and were positively selected for CCR7, so terminally differentiated effector memory CD45RA+ cells were left out.

J is TRBJ2-7 and V is TRBV9; the D is unclear. The source of this sequence is a man aged 18 to 29 in good health. Some clones in this sample may be carry-over from other donors' samples. Sequencing was carried out using naive CD8+ T cells from PBMCs. The CDR3 nucleotides read TGTGCCAGCAGCTTCTCAATGGCTGCCGAGCAGTACTTC. Its translation is CASSFSMAAEQYF.